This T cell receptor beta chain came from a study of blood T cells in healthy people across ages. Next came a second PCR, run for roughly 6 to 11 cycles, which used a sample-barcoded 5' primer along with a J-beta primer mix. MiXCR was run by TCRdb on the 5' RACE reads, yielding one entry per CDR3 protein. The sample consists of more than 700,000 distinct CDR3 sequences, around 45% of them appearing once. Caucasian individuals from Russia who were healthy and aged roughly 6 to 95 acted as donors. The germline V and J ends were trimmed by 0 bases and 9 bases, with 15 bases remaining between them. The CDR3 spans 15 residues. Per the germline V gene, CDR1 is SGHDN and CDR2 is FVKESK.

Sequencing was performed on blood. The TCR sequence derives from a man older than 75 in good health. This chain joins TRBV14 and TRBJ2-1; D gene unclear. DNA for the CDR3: TGTGCCAGCAGCCAAGAACTATCTCTGGGCGGTGAGCAGTTCTTC. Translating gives CASSQELSLGGEQFF.